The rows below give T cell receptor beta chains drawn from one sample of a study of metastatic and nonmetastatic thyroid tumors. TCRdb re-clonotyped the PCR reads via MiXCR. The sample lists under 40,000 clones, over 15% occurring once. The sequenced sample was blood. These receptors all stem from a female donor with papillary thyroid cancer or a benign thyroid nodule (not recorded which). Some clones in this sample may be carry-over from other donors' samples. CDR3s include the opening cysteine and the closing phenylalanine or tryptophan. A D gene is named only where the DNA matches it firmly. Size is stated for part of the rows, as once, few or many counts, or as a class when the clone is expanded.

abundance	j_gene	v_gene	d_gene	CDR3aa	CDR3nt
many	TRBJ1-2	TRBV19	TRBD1	CASSVQGLRGYTF	TGTGCCAGTAGCGTACAGGGGTTGCGGGGCTACACCTTC
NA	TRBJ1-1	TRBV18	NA	CANSPSQKGGTEAFF	TGTGCCAACTCACCCTCCCAGAAAGGTGGCACTGAAGCTTTCTTT
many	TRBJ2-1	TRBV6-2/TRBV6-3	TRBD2	CASSTGTRGWFF	TGTGCCAGCAGTACGGGGACTAGGGGGTGGTTCTTC
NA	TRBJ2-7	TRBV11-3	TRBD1	CASSAGQGGEQYF	TGTGCCAGCAGTGCGGGACAGGGGGGAGAGCAGTACTTC
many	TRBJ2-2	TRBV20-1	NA	CSATRLASGELFF	TGCAGTGCTACGAGATTAGCGAGCGGGGAGCTGTTTTTT
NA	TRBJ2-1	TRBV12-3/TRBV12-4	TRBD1	CASSSGQGASYEQFF	TGTGCCAGCAGTTCCGGACAGGGGGCCTCCTATGAGCAGTTCTTC
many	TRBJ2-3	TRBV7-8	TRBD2	CASSRGSGGVRTDTQYF	TGTGCCAGCAGCCGGGGTAGCGGGGGGGTTCGTACAGATACGCAGTATTTT
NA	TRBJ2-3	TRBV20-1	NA	CSASGRGKDTQYF	TGCAGTGCTAGTGGTAGGGGAAAGGATACGCAGTATTTT
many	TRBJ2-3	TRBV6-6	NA	CASSYKGEADTQYF	TGTGCCAGCAGTTACAAGGGAGAGGCAGATACGCAGTATTTT
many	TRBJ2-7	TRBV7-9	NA	CASSFMGRVGDEQYF	TGTGCCAGCAGCTTTATGGGGAGAGTCGGGGATGAGCAGTACTTC
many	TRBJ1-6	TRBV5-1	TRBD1	CASSLEDRDNSPLHF	TGCGCCAGCAGCCTGGAGGACAGGGATAATTCACCCCTCCACTTT
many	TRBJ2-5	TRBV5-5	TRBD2	CASSLEGSGKLQYF	TGTGCCAGCAGCTTGGAAGGTAGCGGGAAGCTACAGTACTTC
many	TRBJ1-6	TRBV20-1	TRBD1	CSARNRQGDSPLHF	TGCAGTGCTAGAAATAGACAGGGGGATTCACCCCTCCACTTT
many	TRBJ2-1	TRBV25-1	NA	CASSTQGDGGQFF	TGTGCCAGCAGTACTCAGGGGGACGGGGGGCAGTTCTTC
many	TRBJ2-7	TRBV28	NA	CASSLQGWYEQYF	TGTGCCAGCAGTCTCCAGGGGTGGTACGAGCAGTACTTC
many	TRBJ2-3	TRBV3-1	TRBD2	CASSLKGEAGVATDTQYF	TGTGCCAGCAGCCTAAAGGGAGAAGCGGGAGTTGCCACAGATACGCAGTATTTT
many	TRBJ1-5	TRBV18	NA	CASSPGDIGNQPQHF	TGTGCCAGCTCACCGGGGGACATTGGGAATCAGCCCCAGCATTTT
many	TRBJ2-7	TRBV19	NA	CASSIAGASYEQYF	TGTGCCAGTAGTATAGCTGGGGCCTCCTACGAGCAGTACTTC
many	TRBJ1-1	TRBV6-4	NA	CASSVGENTEAFF	TGTGCCAGCAGTGTAGGAGAGAACACTGAAGCTTTCTTT
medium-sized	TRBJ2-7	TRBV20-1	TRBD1	CSADSGQENYEQYF	TGCAGTGCGGACTCGGGACAGGAAAACTACGAGCAGTACTTC
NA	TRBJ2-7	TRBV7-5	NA	CTSVPAPSTRASGSYEQYF	NA
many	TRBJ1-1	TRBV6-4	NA	CASRTRWDTEAFF	TGTGCCAGCAGGACCCGTTGGGACACTGAAGCTTTCTTT
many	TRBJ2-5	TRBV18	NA	CASSPGFGETQYF	TGTGCCAGCTCACCAGGGTTCGGAGAGACCCAGTACTTC
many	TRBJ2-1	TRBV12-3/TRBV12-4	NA	CASSLELAASSYNEQFF	TGTGCCAGCAGTTTAGAACTAGCAGCCAGCTCCTACAATGAGCAGTTCTTC
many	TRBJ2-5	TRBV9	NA	CASSANPSGQETQYF	TGTGCCAGCAGCGCAAACCCTTCCGGCCAAGAGACCCAGTACTTC